This T cell receptor beta chain was obtained from a study of spatial heterogeneity in lung cancer (dated by TCRdb to the late 2010s). Regarding the research as a whole: More beta-chain than alpha-chain transcripts were consistently detected, likely reflecting higher beta-chain transcript abundance. In the raw uncorrected reads, each unique combination of TCR and UMI appeared more than ten times on average. In non-small cell lung cancer, the study made a quantitative comparison of TCR alpha and beta repertoires among multiple tumor regions, matched nontumor lung and blood. TCR repertoire features were related to nonsynonymous mutation counts determined by whole-exome sequencing of tumor tissue. At surgery, 220 tumor regions, roughly 62 matched nontumor lung samples and 45 to 60 PBMC samples were TCR-sequenced for both alpha and beta chains.

Library method: 5' RACE. The run used a NextSeq 500. In the TCR library protocol, a unique molecular identifier was attached to each TCR cDNA molecule so that PCR and sequencing errors could be corrected. The study's own analysis went as follows. Decombinator tools were used for TCR identification, UMI-based error correction and CDR3 extraction. Expanded TCRs were defined as those above a frequency of 2 per 1,000, corresponding to the top 1% of the tumor frequency distribution. Renyi diversity was calculated using the R vegan package after each repertoire was subsampled 100 times to 5,000 TCRs. CDR3 similarity networks were constructed using string-kernel similarity of amino acid triplets, with links drawn between CDR3s whose pairwise similarity was above 0.82. The raw public data were reprocessed by TCRdb itself: fastp quality trimming at Q25, MiXCR clonotype calling, in-frame beta chains only. CDR3 protein sequences are deduplicated, and each keeps its most common genes and DNA. TCRdb assigned the V and J calls; the authors' analysis was not used. The sample table shows some 83,000 distinct CDR3 sequences, and approximately 18% are seen once. The ten largest make up roughly 6.2% of the sample.

CDR1 and CDR2, looked up from the germline V gene, are SQVTM and ANQGSEA. V and J are trimmed by 6 bases and 5 bases, and the gene matches miss 7 bases of the junction. The CDR3 covers 13 residues, taking in both the cysteine and the phenylalanine. The retained sequence is limited to the CDR3, 39 bases, with the frame set at the first base. The full study reports these points: Ubiquitous expanded tumor TCRs were detected in blood more often at tumor resection than at routine follow-up. Confirming at a functional level the hypothesis that regional TCRs recognize regional mutations was considered to require additional single-cell paired TCR alpha and beta sequencing.

Many counts were recorded for this clonotype. It has no known antigen specificity. Base qualities are not provided; no much larger clone lies one nucleotide away. The meaning of the sample's time point label: sample taken at primary tumor resection. Whole RNA extracted from tumor and nontumor lung tissue, or from cryopreserved PBMC samples, was used for TCR sequencing without cell sorting. Donors were around 69 patients with early-stage, untreated non-small cell lung cancer from the lung TRACERx cohort. A patient was chosen for TCR sequencing only when enough RNA was available from at least two tumor regions.

This sequence originates from a male donor with early-stage non-small cell lung cancer. Recombination linked TRBV29-1 to TRBJ2-5; a stretch of 9 junction bases matches TRBD1. The sequencing used PBMCs, collected at surgery. The base sequence is TGCAGCGTCGAGGACAGGGGCCGGGAGACCCAGTACTTC. This codes for CSVEDRGRETQYF.